This passage covers 9 T cell receptor beta chains from one sample sequenced in a study of blood T cell repertoires in COVID-19. Sequencing used immunoSEQ multiplex PCR; TCRdb keeps in-frame clones, though not all of them. In the table there are approximately 52,000 clones, less than 90% of which are singletons. Specimen: peripheral blood. Receptors originate from a man aged 55 to 70 with acute or convalescent COVID-19.

The CDR3 sequence is CASSQGTLAGGRDTQYF. The CDR3 DNA follows: TGTGCCAGCAGCCAAGGAACTCTAGCGGGAGGACGAGATACGCAGTATTTT. The chain has TRBV4-2 and TRBJ2-3; TRBD2 matches 11 bases. The CDR3 runs 17 residues. CDR1 LGHNA and CDR2 YNFKEQ come from the germline V gene. The V segment lost 1 base and the J segment 5 bases; nucleotides outside the gene matches: 8.

This chain joins TRBV7-9 and TRBJ2-7; 9 nucleotides match TRBD2. This CDR3 has 15 residues. The V and J ends lost 5 bases and 0 bases, in that order; junction bases with no gene match: 5. In germline, CDR1 is SEHNR, CDR2 FQNEAQ (reference sequence). The CDR3 sequence is CASSPSGGYSYEQYF. DNA of the CDR3: TGTGCCAGCAGCCCCAGCGGGGGGTACTCCTACGAGCAGTACTTC.

The chain has TRBV5-6 and TRBJ1-5; TRBD1 matches at 12 bases. The CDR3 length is 15 residues. Germline assignment: CDR1 SGHDT and CDR2 YYEEEE. V lost 3 bases to trimming and J lost 3 bases; unmatched junction nucleotides: 1. CDR3 nucleotide sequence: TGTGCCAGCAGCTGGGGACAGGGGGCCAATCAGCCCCAGCATTTT. It codes for CASSWGQGANQPQHF.

This clone was counted between two and nine times. The chain couples TRBV6-5 to TRBJ2-7, with a possible D match to TRBD2 (6 bases). The CDR3 length is 15 residues. The germline V gene has CDR1 MNHEY and CDR2 SVGAGI. The V end was cut by 4 bases, the J end by 0 bases, with 13 bases between. CDR3: CASSLDSGSSYEQYF. The CDR3, as DNA: TGTGCCAGCAGTTTAGATAGCGGTAGCTCCTACGAGCAGTACTTC.

The sample holds one count of this clone. The chain is built from TRBV10-3 and TRBJ2-3; D is ambiguous. The CDR3 extends over 14 amino acids. The germline gives CDR1 ENHRY, CDR2 SYGVKD. The V end lost 2 bases, the J end lost 0 bases, and 6 bases lay between the germline ends. DNA for the CDR3: TGTGCCATCAGTGAGGTAATTAGCACAGATACGCAGTATTTT. Translation gives CAISEVISTDTQYF.

This CDR3 is CASSLGTSATSSYEQYF. CDR3 nucleotide sequence: TGCGCCAGCAGCTTGGGGACTAGCGCCACCTCCTCCTACGAGCAGTACTTC. The chain combines TRBV5-1 with TRBJ2-7; TRBD2 matches at 9 bases. The length of the CDR3 is 17 residues. The germline gives CDR1 SGHRS, CDR2 YFSETQ. J lost 0 bases, V lost 0 bases, and 7 bases had no gene match. Complete variable domain (other parts from reference TRBV5-1 and TRBJ2-7): KAGVTQTPRYLIKTRGQQVTLSCSPISGHRSVSWYQQTPGQGLQFLFEYFSETQRNKGNFPGRFSGRQFSNSRSEMNVSTLELGDSALYLCASSLGTSATSSYEQYFGPGTRLTVT.

J is TRBJ1-6 and V is TRBV11-3; 7 bases map to TRBD1. With 0 bases clipped from V and 8 bases from J, the junction kept 4 bases outside the gene matches. CDR3 length equals 15 residues. Germline lookup yields CDR1 SGHNT and CDR2 YENEEA. Here the CDR3 DNA reads TGTGCCAGCAGCTTAGAGCCCACAGGGGATTCACCCCTCCACTTT. Translated: CASSLEPTGDSPLHF.

The chain combines TRBV28 with TRBJ2-7; TRBD2 matches 14 bases. Germline V gene lookup returns CDR1 MDHEN and CDR2 SYDVKM. Germline trimming cut 5 bases from V and 7 bases from J; bases unmatched to any gene: 7. This CDR3 is 15 amino acids long. DNA of the CDR3: TGTGCCAGCAGTCATGGGGGACTAGCGGGAGCAGAGCAGTACTTC. It is translated as CASSHGGLAGAEQYF.

V usage is TRBV5-6 and J usage is TRBJ1-5; D unclear. Germline V gene sequence: CDR1 SGHDT, CDR2 YYEEEE. The V and J ends lost 1 base and 3 bases respectively, with 8 bases between them. CDR3 size: 14 residues. The CDR3 is CASSLRRLNQPQHF. As DNA, the CDR3 is TGTGCCAGCAGCTTGCGCAGACTCAATCAGCCCCAGCATTTT.